These 3 T cell receptor beta chains originate from one sample sequenced in a study of breast tumors, draining lymph nodes, adjacent tissues. TCRdb used MiXCR to reprocess the multiplex PCR reads, holding one entry per CDR3 protein. Of 100,000 to 150,000 distinct CDR3 sequences in the sample, 20% to 25% were seen once. Breast cancer patients provided tissue from their axillary draining lymph nodes. The sample comprised axillary lymph node tissue. These receptors all come from a female donor with breast cancer. Some clones in this sample may be carry-over from other donors' samples.

This clonotype was detected many times. The chain links TRBV7-9 to TRBJ2-7, with D perhaps TRBD2 (5 bases). CDR1 and CDR2 from the germline V gene are SEHNR and FQNEAQ (reference sequence). The CDR3 contains 13 residues. V was shortened by 3 bases and J by 7 bases, with 13 bases between the two germline ends. Here the CDR3 DNA reads TGTGCCAGCAGCTTGGTCAAGGGAGCGGAGCAGTACTTC. Protein product: CASSLVKGAEQYF.

Ten or more counts support this clonotype. The chain employs TRBV20-1 and TRBJ2-5, with 8 bases identical to TRBD1. V trimming: 4 bases; J trimming: 5 bases; junction bases outside the gene matches: 9. Germline V gene data show CDR1 as DFQATT and CDR2 as SNEGSKA (reference sequence). The CDR3 spans 14 residues. In DNA, the CDR3 is TGCAGTGCTAACAGGGGGGTAGGGGGGGAGACCCAGTACTTC. Encoded protein: CSANRGVGGETQYF.

There are many counts of this clonotype. This chain joins TRBV11-3 and TRBJ2-3; weak D call: TRBD2 (6 bases). In germline, CDR1 is SGHNT, CDR2 YENEEA. This CDR3 comprises 15 residues. V lost 3 bases and J 3 bases, leaving 13 bases between the germline ends. CDR3 DNA sequence: TGTGCCAGCAGCTTGAACTTACTAGCTACAGATACGCAGTATTTT. It specifies CASSLNLLATDTQYF. Using reference TRBV11-3 and TRBJ2-3 for the parts outside the CDR3, the full variable domain is EAGVVQSPRYKIIEKKQPVAFWCNPISGHNTLYWYLQNLGQGPELLIRYENEEAVDDSQLPKDRFSAERLKGVDSTLKIQPAELGDSAVYLCASSLNLLATDTQYFGPGTRLTVL.